The 16 T cell receptor beta chains given below trace back to one sample, sequenced in a study of blood T cell repertoires in COVID-19. Assay used: immunoSEQ multiplex PCR; TCRdb lists only in-frame clones, some missing. The sample contains 150,000 to 200,000 clones, around 75% of which appear only once. Sequencing input: peripheral blood. These receptors all come from a middle-aged woman with COVID-19, enrolled during active disease.

This clone was observed a few times. V and J are TRBV3-1 (or the pseudogene TRBV3-2) and TRBJ2-1, with 11 bases that match TRBD2. The CDR3 totals 16 residues. Germline CDR1 is LGHDT and CDR2 is YNNKEL (reference sequence). V shed 4 bases, J shed 4 bases, and the junction held 6 bases outside the gene matches. This chain's CDR3 is CASSLASGGNYNEQFF. The CDR3 region has the DNA TGTGCCAGCAGCCTGGCTAGCGGGGGGAATTACAATGAGCAGTTCTTC.

This clone appeared a few times. The V gene is TRBV19, the J gene TRBJ1-1, with a tentative D call TRBD1 (6 bases). Trimming removed 9 bases at V and 2 bases at J, with 13 bases between. The CDR3 length is 13 residues. CDR1 is LNHDA and CDR2 is SQIVND in the germline V gene (reference sequence). Here the CDR3 reads CARSGTPNTEAFF. CDR3 DNA: TGTGCCAGAAGCGGGACACCCAACACTGAAGCTTTCTTT.

The genes are TRBV9 and TRBJ1-3; D perhaps matches TRBD1 (6 bases). Germline CDR1 and CDR2: SGDLS and YYNGEE. Trimming shortened V by 3 bases and J by 7 bases, and 23 bases separated the two germline ends. This CDR3 contains 17 residues. CDR3 sequence reads: CASSAHLTGLIGNTIYF. The CDR3 nucleotides are TGTGCCAGCAGCGCTCATTTGACAGGTCTTATAGGGAACACCATATATTTT.

This chain links TRBV7-3 with TRBJ1-1; 7 bases line up with TRBD1. CDR1 and CDR2 (germline): SGHTA, FQGTGA. Unmatched junction bases numbered 4, after V lost 1 base and J lost 5 bases. The CDR3 is 14 amino acids. For the CDR3, the DNA is TGTGCCAGCAGCTTAATAGGGGGCAGGACTGAAGCTTTCTTT. The encoded protein is CASSLIGGRTEAFF.

As DNA, the CDR3 is TGCGCCAGCAAGTCGGTCACTAGCACAGATACGCAGTATTTT. This translates into CASKSVTSTDTQYF. J is TRBJ2-3 and V is TRBV5-1, with D hard to call. The germline gives CDR1 SGHRS, CDR2 YFSETQ. Trimming cost V 6 bases and J 0 bases, with 11 bases left between them. The CDR3 is 14 residues long.

Only a few counts were recorded for this clone. The J gene is TRBJ2-7, the V gene TRBV7-3, with D possibly TRBD2 on 5 matching bases. Germline V gene data show CDR1 as SGHTA and CDR2 as FQGTGA. CDR3 length equals 14 residues. V was clipped by 5 bases and J by 0 bases, with 11 bases between them. The CDR3 protein is CASSATGNSYEQYF. The DNA of the CDR3 is TGTGCCAGCAGCGCGACCGGGAACTCCTACGAGCAGTACTTC.

The chain is built from TRBV3-1 (or the pseudogene TRBV3-2) and TRBJ1-1; D remains unclear. The CDR3 contains 14 residues. Trimming removed 1 base from V and 5 bases from J, with 11 bases in between. Germline V gene sequence: CDR1 LGHDT, CDR2 YNNKEL (reference sequence). CDR3 nucleotide sequence: TGTGCCAGCAGCCAAGGGAGAGCAAGGACTGAAGCTTTCTTT. Its protein product is CASSQGRARTEAFF.

This chain connects TRBV4-2 to TRBJ1-1; the match to TRBD1 covers 9 bases. Per germline, CDR1 LGHNA and CDR2 YNFKEQ. V lost 0 bases to trimming and J lost 0 bases; unmatched junction nucleotides: 11. CDR3 length: 19 residues. The CDR3 protein is CASSQDTRTGVRLNTEAFF. CDR3 in DNA: TGTGCCAGCAGCCAAGATACTCGGACAGGGGTGAGGTTGAACACTGAAGCTTTCTTT.

The chain employs TRBV19 and TRBJ1-5; 7 positions match TRBD1. This CDR3 has 16 residues. With V trimmed by 7 bases and J by 2 bases, 11 bases remained unmatched. Germline V gene lookup returns CDR1 LNHDA and CDR2 SQIVND (reference sequence). The DNA of the CDR3 is TGTGCCAGTACCACCAACAGGGGACGGGGCAATCAGCCCCAGCATTTT. Translating gives CASTTNRGRGNQPQHF.

The rearrangement joins TRBV30 to TRBJ2-3; unclear D gene. V was pared by 2 bases and J by 0 bases, with 9 bases between. Germline loops: CDR1 GTSNPN, CDR2 SVGIG (reference sequence). There are 14 residues in the CDR3. In DNA form, the CDR3 reads TGTGCCTGGAGTAAGGCGGCCAGCACAGATACGCAGTATTTT. Translating gives CAWSKAASTDTQYF.

The V call is TRBV5-6, the J call TRBJ1-6, with D possibly matching TRBD1 (6 bases). This CDR3 has 15 amino acids. The germline gives CDR1 SGHDT, CDR2 YYEEEE. With 2 bases removed from V and 6 bases from J, the gap between germline ends came to 12 bases. CDR3 in amino acids: CASSFEGRGNSPLHF. The CDR3 coding sequence is TGTGCCAGCAGCTTTGAAGGCAGGGGTAATTCACCCCTCCACTTT.

The chain couples TRBV6-5 to TRBJ1-2; D gene uncertain. The CDR3 totals 11 residues. The germline V gene has CDR1 MNHEY and CDR2 SVGAGI. V lost 4 bases and J 8 bases, leaving 8 bases between the germline ends. In nucleotides, the CDR3 is TGTGCCAGCAGTTCGTCGGGGGGCTACACCTTC. It is translated as CASSSSGGYTF.

This chain joins TRBV7-2 and TRBJ1-1, with unresolved D. Germline CDR1 reads SGHTA; CDR2 reads FQGNSA. V lost 3 bases to trimming and J lost 2 bases, with 10 bases between them. This CDR3 comprises 14 residues. CDR3 DNA: TGTGCCAGCAGCTTGGGCTCCCCCAACACTGAAGCTTTCTTT. Translated, it gives CASSLGSPNTEAFF.

The chain carries TRBV30 and TRBJ1-6; no clear D. This CDR3 spans 12 amino acids. The V gene lost 4 bases and the J gene lost 5 bases, with 6 bases spanning the gap. Germline V gene data show CDR1 as GTSNPN and CDR2 as SVGIG (reference sequence). CDR3 DNA sequence: TGTGCCTGGACAGGAAATAATTCACCCCTCCACTTT. Its protein product is CAWTGNNSPLHF.

This chain uses TRBV5-4 with TRBJ2-3; 10 bases are a match to TRBD2. The V gene's germline CDR1 is SGHNT and CDR2 YYREEE (reference sequence). Trimming took 4 bases from V and 12 from J; bases not matched to a gene: 8. The CDR3 is 13 amino acids. CDR3 region: CASSLDPSGRQYF. In nucleotides, the CDR3 is TGTGCCAGCAGCCTAGACCCTAGCGGGAGACAGTATTTT. Full variable domain (remainder filled in from reference TRBV5-4 and TRBJ2-3): ETGVTQSPTHLIKTRGQQVTLRCSSQSGHNTVSWYQQALGQGPQFIFQYYREEENGRGNFPPRFSGLQFPNYSSELNVNALELDDSALYLCASSLDPSGRQYFGPGTRLTVL.

The chain uses TRBV28 and TRBJ2-2; tentatively, D is TRBD1 (5 bases). V lost 7 bases to trimming and J lost 4 bases, with 10 bases between them. This CDR3 has 13 amino acids. The germline CDR1 and CDR2 sequences are MDHEN and SYDVKM. CDR3 amino acids: CASTRQFTGELFF. The CDR3 nucleotides are TGTGCCAGCACCCGACAGTTCACCGGGGAGCTGTTTTTT.